The table lists the clone carrying this T cell receptor beta chain with a few counts. This record comes from a study of T cells in Graves' hyperthyroidism and ophthalmopathy. V gave up 4 bases and J gave up 11 bases, with 17 bases separating them. Germline loops: CDR1 MNHEY, CDR2 SVGEGT. This CDR3 is 14 amino acids long. Amplified TCR beta CDR3 regions came from RNA transcripts. HTBI primers were used for first-round RT-PCR of the TCR CDR3. TCRdb recomputed calls from the multiplex PCR reads with MiXCR, one row per CDR3 protein. The sample holds over 500,000 distinct CDR3 sequences, 15% to 20% seen once.

Input material: blood. This clonotype was obtained from a woman aged 30 to 39 with Graves' ophthalmopathy. J is TRBJ1-4 and V is TRBV6-2 or TRBV6-3, with D perhaps matching TRBD1 (5 bases). CDR3 DNA: TGTGCCAGCAGTTCCGGGACCCCCGTCGGGAAACTGTTTTTT. Translated: CASSSGTPVGKLFF.